Listed below are T cell receptor beta chains from one sample, sequenced in a study of blood T cell repertoires in COVID-19. Some clones are missing from TCRdb's copy, which holds only in-frame ones; the method was immunoSEQ multiplex PCR. The data show about 68,000 clones, 85% to 90% seen once. The specimen was peripheral blood. All receptors come from a man aged 45-65 years with active COVID-19. CDR3s include the opening cysteine and the closing phenylalanine or tryptophan. A D gene is named only where the DNA matches it firmly. The size field is filled for only some rows; it gives once, few, many or a size class.

d_gene,j_gene,abundance,v_gene,CDR3aa,CDR3nt
TRBD2,TRBJ2-3,many,TRBV3-1/TRBV3-2,CASSQGGGETDTQYF,TGTGCCAGCAGCCAGGGGGGGGGTGAGACAGATACGCAGTATTTT
TRBD2,TRBJ2-5,-,TRBV5-4,CASSLVTSGRHQETQYF,TGTGCCAGCAGCTTGGTGACTAGCGGGAGACACCAAGAGACCCAGTACTTC
-,TRBJ2-6,-,TRBV19,CASSSQEGFSGANVLTF,TGTGCCAGTAGTTCTCAGGAGGGGTTCTCTGGGGCCAACGTCCTGACTTTC
-,TRBJ1-3,once,TRBV9,CASSTPGGNSGNTIYF,TGTGCCAGCAGCACTCCGGGGGGAAACTCTGGAAACACCATATATTTT
TRBD2,TRBJ2-1,-,TRBV20-1,CSASLARGGSHNEQFF,TGCAGTGCTAGTTTGGCGCGGGGGGGCTCCCACAATGAGCAGTTCTTC
TRBD1,TRBJ2-7,-,TRBV6-5,CASSRTGDSSYEQYF,TGTGCCAGCAGCCGGACAGGGGACAGCTCCTACGAGCAGTACTTC
-,TRBJ1-5,-,TRBV28,CASSLNPWLNQPQHF,TGTGCCAGCAGTTTAAATCCCTGGCTTAATCAGCCCCAGCATTTT
-,TRBJ1-5,-,TRBV4-3,CASSQVTGGGQPQHF,TGCGCCAGCAGCCAGGTCACAGGTGGCGGTCAGCCCCAGCATTTT
TRBD2,TRBJ2-2,once,TRBV5-4,CASSLWQRGGTGELFF,TGTGCCAGCAGCTTGTGGCAGCGGGGAGGAACCGGGGAGCTGTTTTTT
TRBD1,TRBJ1-2,-,TRBV27,CASRPLGQGNYGYTF,TGTGCCAGCAGACCTCTGGGACAGGGGAACTATGGCTACACCTTC
-,TRBJ2-1,-,TRBV5-6,CASSLAGSFSYNEQFF,TGTGCCAGCAGCTTGGCGGGGTCTTTCTCCTACAATGAGCAGTTCTTC
TRBD1,TRBJ2-5,-,TRBV7-3,CASSAAGTGVEETQYF,TGTGCCAGCAGCGCCGCCGGGACAGGGGTGGAAGAGACCCAGTACTTC
-,TRBJ1-1,-,TRBV4-2,CASSPGGALDTEAFF,TGTGCCAGCAGCCCTGGGGGGGCCCTGGACACTGAAGCTTTCTTT
-,TRBJ2-7,-,TRBV19,CASSPRRDEQYF,TGTGCCAGTAGTCCGCGGCGGGACGAGCAGTACTTC
-,TRBJ1-1,-,TRBV5-1,CASSTDRFQAFF,TGCGCCAGCAGCACCGACAGGTTCCAAGCTTTCTTT
TRBD1,TRBJ1-2,-,TRBV27,CASSPRTGGGGYTF,TGTGCCAGCAGTCCCCGGACAGGGGGGGGTGGCTACACCTTC
-,TRBJ1-6,-,TRBV7-3,CASSLSTSGSPLHF,TGTGCCAGCAGCTTATCCACTTCAGGGTCACCCCTCCACTTT
-,TRBJ1-1,-,TRBV19,CASSIRGAAEAFF,TGTGCCAGTAGTATCCGCGGGGCTGCCGAAGCTTTCTTT
-,TRBJ2-4,-,TRBV4-1,CASSQDRGDIKNIQYF,TGCGCCAGCAGCCAAGATAGAGGGGACATAAAAAACATTCAGTACTTC
TRBD2,TRBJ2-7,-,TRBV13,CASSWGLAGGRYEQYF,TGTGCCAGCAGCTGGGGACTAGCGGGGGGGCGATACGAGCAGTACTTC
TRBD1,TRBJ2-5,-,TRBV11-2,CASSSNRGAETQYF,TGTGCCAGCAGCTCTAACAGGGGGGCAGAGACCCAGTACTTC
TRBD1,TRBJ2-7,-,TRBV5-1,CASSQGTGGFRSYEQYF,TGCGCCAGCAGCCAAGGGACAGGGGGGTTCCGGTCCTACGAGCAGTACTTC
TRBD1,TRBJ1-6,-,TRBV7-2,CASNWTGSNSPLHF,TGTGCCAGCAATTGGACAGGGTCGAATTCACCCCTCCACTTT
-,TRBJ1-5,-,TRBV2,CASSEWRAPQPQHF,TGTGCCAGCAGTGAATGGAGGGCCCCACAGCCCCAGCATTTT
TRBD1,TRBJ2-4,few,TRBV6-1,CASSDLRQGGAKNIQYF,TGTGCCAGCAGTGATCTCAGACAGGGGGGTGCCAAAAACATTCAGTACTTC
-,TRBJ2-1,-,TRBV7-2,CASSLAITIEQFF,TGTGCCAGCAGCTTAGCAATTACTATTGAGCAGTTCTTC
TRBD1,TRBJ2-6,-,TRBV14,CASSQTGTGGSGANVLTF,TGTGCCAGCAGCCAGACCGGGACAGGGGGCTCTGGGGCCAACGTCCTGACTTTC
-,TRBJ1-5,once,TRBV7-7,CASSFSLGSPQHF,TGTGCCAGCAGCTTTTCCCTAGGATCGCCCCAGCATTTT
-,TRBJ1-6,-,TRBV6-5,CASSYSIWATNSPLHF,TGTGCCAGCAGTTACTCGATATGGGCAACGAATTCACCCCTCCACTTT